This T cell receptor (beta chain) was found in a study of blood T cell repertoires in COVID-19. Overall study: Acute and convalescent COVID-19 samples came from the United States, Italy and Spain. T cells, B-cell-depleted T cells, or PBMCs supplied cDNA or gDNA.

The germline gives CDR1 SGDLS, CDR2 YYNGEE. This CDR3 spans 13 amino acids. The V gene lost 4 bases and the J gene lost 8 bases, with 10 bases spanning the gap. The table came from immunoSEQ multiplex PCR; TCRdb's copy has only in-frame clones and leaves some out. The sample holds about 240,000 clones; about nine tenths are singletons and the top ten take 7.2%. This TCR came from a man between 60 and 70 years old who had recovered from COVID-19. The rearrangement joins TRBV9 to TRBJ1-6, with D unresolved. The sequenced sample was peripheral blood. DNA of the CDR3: TGTGCCAGCAGCACAAGATCTGATTCACCCCTCCACTTT. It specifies CASSTRSDSPLHF.